These T cell receptor beta chains were read from a single sample in a study of metastatic and nonmetastatic thyroid tumors. TCRdb recomputed clones from the PCR reads via MiXCR. The top ten clones hold around an eighth of a sample with about 33,000 clones, 18% of them seen once. The sequencing input was blood. The origin of the receptors is a male donor with papillary thyroid cancer or a benign thyroid nodule (not recorded which). Some clones in this sample may be carry-over from other donors' samples. CDR3s include the opening cysteine and the closing phenylalanine or tryptophan. The order of the fields is J gene, D gene, clone size, V gene, CDR3 DNA, CDR3 protein. A D gene is named only where the DNA matches it firmly. Not every row has a clone size; where given, it reads once, few, many or a size class.

j_call: TRBJ2-1; d_call: NA; clone_size: NA; v_call: TRBV6-2/TRBV6-3; cdr3_nt: TGTGCCAGCAGTTACTCGTTCGGGATAGGGGCCAATGAGCAGTTCTTC; cdr3_aa: CASSYSFGIGANEQFF
j_call: TRBJ2-1; d_call: TRBD2; clone_size: once; v_call: TRBV7-2; cdr3_nt: TGTGCCAGCAGCTTAAGCGGGGGGGATTACAATGAGCAGTTCTTC; cdr3_aa: CASSLSGGDYNEQFF
j_call: TRBJ2-1; d_call: TRBD1; clone_size: many; v_call: TRBV27; cdr3_nt: TGTGCCAGCAGTTTCGGCGGACAGGAAGTCAATGAGCAGTTCTTC; cdr3_aa: CASSFGGQEVNEQFF
j_call: TRBJ2-3; d_call: NA; clone_size: NA; v_call: TRBV10-1; cdr3_nt: NA; cdr3_aa: CACSASGGRTDTQYF
j_call: TRBJ2-1; d_call: NA; clone_size: NA; v_call: TRBV19; cdr3_nt: TGTGCCAGTAGTATGGGGGGCTCCTACAATGAGCAGTTCTTC; cdr3_aa: CASSMGGSYNEQFF
j_call: TRBJ1-2; d_call: NA; clone_size: many; v_call: TRBV3-1; cdr3_nt: TGTGCCAGCAGCCAAGTGAGTGACCTCTATGGCTACACCTTC; cdr3_aa: CASSQVSDLYGYTF
j_call: TRBJ1-2; d_call: TRBD1; clone_size: once; v_call: TRBV11-2; cdr3_nt: TGTGCCAGCAGCTTAGATCCAGGGGGACAGGTTGGCTACACCTTC; cdr3_aa: CASSLDPGGQVGYTF
j_call: TRBJ2-7; d_call: NA; clone_size: NA; v_call: TRBV4-1; cdr3_nt: TGCGCCAGCAGCCCCCGGTCAGTGGACGAGCAGTACTTC; cdr3_aa: CASSPRSVDEQYF
j_call: TRBJ2-7; d_call: NA; clone_size: NA; v_call: TRBV15; cdr3_nt: TGTGCCACCAGCAGCCCGGGAGAAGGACACTCCTACGAGCAGTACTTC; cdr3_aa: CATSSPGEGHSYEQYF
j_call: TRBJ1-5; d_call: NA; clone_size: few; v_call: TRBV6-1; cdr3_nt: TGTGCCAGCAGCCCGGACACCGGGAGGCCCCAGCATTTT; cdr3_aa: CASSPDTGRPQHF
j_call: TRBJ2-7; d_call: NA; clone_size: NA; v_call: TRBV4-1; cdr3_nt: TGCGCCATCAGCCGTCTCGTTGGGGGAAACTACGAGCAGTACTTC; cdr3_aa: CAISRLVGGNYEQYF
j_call: TRBJ1-2; d_call: NA; clone_size: few; v_call: TRBV15; cdr3_nt: TGTGCCACCAGCAGAGATGGGGGGTGCCACACCTTC; cdr3_aa: CATSRDGGCHTF
j_call: TRBJ1-2; d_call: NA; clone_size: few; v_call: TRBV12-5; cdr3_nt: TGTGCTAGTGGCTCGAACGGATATGGCTACACCTTC; cdr3_aa: CASGSNGYGYTF
j_call: TRBJ1-2; d_call: TRBD1; clone_size: NA; v_call: TRBV30; cdr3_nt: TGTGCCTGTAGTGCCCAACCGGGACAGGGGGCTGACGCCTTC; cdr3_aa: CACSAQPGQGADAF
j_call: TRBJ1-2; d_call: NA; clone_size: many; v_call: TRBV3-1; cdr3_nt: TGTGCCAGCAGCCAAGCCTGGGGGGACGTCGATGGCTACACCTTC; cdr3_aa: CASSQAWGDVDGYTF
j_call: TRBJ2-7; d_call: NA; clone_size: NA; v_call: TRBV11-2; cdr3_nt: TGTGCCAGCAGCGAGGGACTGAACTACGAGCAGTACTTC; cdr3_aa: CASSEGLNYEQYF
j_call: TRBJ2-6; d_call: NA; clone_size: NA; v_call: TRBV5-1; cdr3_nt: TGCGCCAGCAGCGAGGACAGCTCTGGGGCCAACGTCCTGACTTTC; cdr3_aa: CASSEDSSGANVLTF
j_call: TRBJ1-4; d_call: TRBD1; clone_size: NA; v_call: TRBV7-9; cdr3_nt: TGTGCCAGCAGCTTAGCGTACCGGGACAGGGGTGTTGAAAAACTGTTTTTT; cdr3_aa: CASSLAYRDRGVEKLFF
j_call: TRBJ1-3; d_call: NA; clone_size: many; v_call: TRBV30; cdr3_nt: TGTGCCTGGAGCTGGAGGAACACCATATATTTT; cdr3_aa: CAWSWRNTIYF
j_call: TRBJ1-5; d_call: NA; clone_size: many; v_call: TRBV28; cdr3_nt: TGTGCCAGCAGTCGAGGTTACAATCAGCCCCAGCATTTT; cdr3_aa: CASSRGYNQPQHF
j_call: TRBJ2-1; d_call: TRBD2; clone_size: NA; v_call: TRBV20-1; cdr3_nt: TGCAGTGCCCCCGGGGTACTAGCGGCTTACAATGAGCGGTTCTTC; cdr3_aa: CSAPGVLAAYNERFF
j_call: TRBJ1-6; d_call: NA; clone_size: few; v_call: TRBV15; cdr3_nt: TGTGCCACCAGCAGTCGGACAGCGAGCTCCTATAATTCACCCCTCCACTTT; cdr3_aa: CATSSRTASSYNSPLHF
j_call: TRBJ2-1; d_call: TRBD1; clone_size: many; v_call: TRBV3-1; cdr3_nt: TGTGCCAGCAGCACGGACAGGGGGTCCTACAATGAGCAGCTCTTC; cdr3_aa: CASSTDRGSYNEQLF
j_call: TRBJ1-2; d_call: TRBD1; clone_size: many; v_call: TRBV20-1; cdr3_nt: TGCAGTGCTAGAAAGGCCCGACAGGGGGAAGGCTACACCTTC; cdr3_aa: CSARKARQGEGYTF
j_call: TRBJ2-3; d_call: TRBD2; clone_size: NA; v_call: TRBV4-2; cdr3_nt: TGTGCCAGCAGCCAAGATAATAGCGGGGGCCGGGCAGATACGCAGTATTTT; cdr3_aa: CASSQDNSGGRADTQYF
j_call: TRBJ2-7; d_call: TRBD2; clone_size: NA; v_call: TRBV5-1; cdr3_nt: TGCGCCAGCAGCTTGGTGGCTAGCGGGAGCCACGAGCAGTACTTC; cdr3_aa: CASSLVASGSHEQYF
j_call: TRBJ1-6; d_call: NA; clone_size: many; v_call: TRBV5-6; cdr3_nt: TGTGCCAGCAGCTGGGGACCTACGGGGAAATCACCCCTCCACTTT; cdr3_aa: CASSWGPTGKSPLHF
j_call: TRBJ2-1; d_call: TRBD1; clone_size: NA; v_call: TRBV7-8; cdr3_nt: TGTGCCAGCAGCTGCCGGGACAGGTTCTATGAGCAGTTCTTT; cdr3_aa: CASSCRDRFYEQFF
j_call: TRBJ1-1; d_call: NA; clone_size: once; v_call: TRBV5-1; cdr3_nt: TGCGCCAGCAGCTTGTGGAGTGGCACTGAAGCTTTCTTT; cdr3_aa: CASSLWSGTEAFF
j_call: TRBJ1-6; d_call: NA; clone_size: many; v_call: TRBV20-1; cdr3_nt: TGCAGTGCTAGGCCGGGACTAGCCCTTTGGGCCCTCCACTTT; cdr3_aa: CSARPGLALWALHF
j_call: TRBJ2-5; d_call: NA; clone_size: many; v_call: TRBV20-1; cdr3_nt: TGCAGTGCGGTACCACCTAGGGAGTACCAAGAGACCCAGTACTTC; cdr3_aa: CSAVPPREYQETQYF
j_call: TRBJ2-6; d_call: TRBD1; clone_size: many; v_call: TRBV30; cdr3_nt: TGTGCCTGGAGTTGGGGACAGGGCTTTTCTGGGGCCAACGTCCTGACTTTC; cdr3_aa: CAWSWGQGFSGANVLTF
j_call: TRBJ2-2; d_call: TRBD2; clone_size: NA; v_call: TRBV9; cdr3_nt: TGTGCCAGCAGCGTAGAGGCTAGCGGGATCACCGGGGAGCTGTTTTTT; cdr3_aa: CASSVEASGITGELFF
j_call: TRBJ2-7; d_call: TRBD2; clone_size: NA; v_call: TRBV19; cdr3_nt: TGTGCCAGTAGTATGACTAGCGAAGAGGAGCAGTACTTC; cdr3_aa: CASSMTSEEEQYF
j_call: TRBJ2-3; d_call: TRBD2; clone_size: many; v_call: TRBV2; cdr3_nt: TGTGCCACTGCGGGGACTAGCGGCCTAGATACGCAGTATTTT; cdr3_aa: CATAGTSGLDTQYF
j_call: TRBJ2-7; d_call: TRBD1; clone_size: many; v_call: TRBV7-1; cdr3_nt: TGTGCCAGCAGCTCAACAACACGTTTTGAGCACAGGGGGCAATTCTACGAGCAGTACTTC; cdr3_aa: CASSSTTRFEHRGQFYEQYF
j_call: TRBJ2-6; d_call: NA; clone_size: many; v_call: TRBV12-3/TRBV12-4; cdr3_nt: TGTGCCAGCAGTACGGGACTGCCCTCTGGGGCCAACGTCCTGACTTTC; cdr3_aa: CASSTGLPSGANVLTF
j_call: TRBJ2-1; d_call: NA; clone_size: many; v_call: TRBV18; cdr3_nt: TGTGCCAGCTCACCACCGGGGGGCCCTTACAATGAGCAGTTCTTC; cdr3_aa: CASSPPGGPYNEQFF
j_call: TRBJ2-3; d_call: TRBD1; clone_size: few; v_call: TRBV28; cdr3_nt: TGTGCCAGCAGTTTATGGGGGGGGACAGGGGGCGCGGATACGCAGTATTTT; cdr3_aa: CASSLWGGTGGADTQYF
j_call: TRBJ2-7; d_call: NA; clone_size: many; v_call: TRBV7-8; cdr3_nt: TGTGCCAGCAGCTTCGACCTCTACGAGCATTACTTC; cdr3_aa: CASSFDLYEHYF
j_call: TRBJ2-3; d_call: NA; clone_size: NA; v_call: TRBV6-2/TRBV6-3; cdr3_nt: TGTGCCAGCAGGGGCGGAAACCCCACAGATACGCAGTATTTT; cdr3_aa: CASRGGNPTDTQYF
j_call: TRBJ2-6; d_call: NA; clone_size: NA; v_call: TRBV5-6; cdr3_nt: TGTGCAAGCAGCTTGATCTCCGCGTCTGGGGCCAACTTCCTGACTTTC; cdr3_aa: CASSLISASGANFLTF
j_call: TRBJ1-2; d_call: TRBD1; clone_size: NA; v_call: TRBV27; cdr3_nt: TGTGCCACCGCACTGGGACAGGGTCGAACCTTAGCTAACTATGGCTACACCTTC; cdr3_aa: CATALGQGRTLANYGYTF
j_call: TRBJ2-1; d_call: TRBD2; clone_size: NA; v_call: TRBV28; cdr3_nt: TGTGCCAGCAGCTTGGGACTAGCGGAAAACAATGAGCAGTTCTTC; cdr3_aa: CASSLGLAENNEQFF
j_call: TRBJ1-3; d_call: NA; clone_size: many; v_call: TRBV29-1; cdr3_nt: TGCAGCGCCCGTCCCGGCCCTGCTGGAAACACCATATATTTT; cdr3_aa: CSARPGPAGNTIYF
j_call: TRBJ2-1; d_call: NA; clone_size: many; v_call: TRBV10-2; cdr3_nt: TGCGCCAGCGACCCTAAGGGCATTATCTCCTACAATGAGCAGTTCTTC; cdr3_aa: CASDPKGIISYNEQFF
j_call: TRBJ2-7; d_call: NA; clone_size: medium-sized; v_call: TRBV6-6; cdr3_nt: TGTGCCAGCAGTTACTCATCCGCGAGTTTTCAATACGAGCAGTACTTC; cdr3_aa: CASSYSSASFQYEQYF
j_call: TRBJ2-4; d_call: NA; clone_size: many; v_call: TRBV6-1; cdr3_nt: TGTGCCAGCAGCGGCGGGACAAGGAAGTACTTC; cdr3_aa: CASSGGTRKYF
j_call: TRBJ2-7; d_call: NA; clone_size: NA; v_call: TRBV30; cdr3_nt: TGTGCCTGGAGAGGGCTCCTCGGCTACGAGCAGTACTTC; cdr3_aa: CAWRGLLGYEQYF
j_call: TRBJ2-7; d_call: TRBD2; clone_size: few; v_call: TRBV28; cdr3_nt: TGTGCCAGCAGTTTACGGGACGGAATAGCGGGGAACTACGAGCAGTACTTC; cdr3_aa: CASSLRDGIAGNYEQYF
j_call: TRBJ2-1; d_call: TRBD2; clone_size: few; v_call: TRBV12-5; cdr3_nt: TGTGCTAGTGGTTTAGGTATCGGAGGACTAGCTTTAGATGAGCAGTTCTTC; cdr3_aa: CASGLGIGGLALDEQFF
j_call: TRBJ2-7; d_call: NA; clone_size: many; v_call: TRBV18; cdr3_nt: TGTGCCAGCTCACCCACGACAGTTGGGAACTACGAGCAGTACTTC; cdr3_aa: CASSPTTVGNYEQYF
j_call: TRBJ2-3; d_call: NA; clone_size: many; v_call: TRBV13; cdr3_nt: TGTGCCAGCAGCCCGAACACAGCCGGCGATACGCAGTATTTT; cdr3_aa: CASSPNTAGDTQYF
j_call: TRBJ2-7; d_call: TRBD1; clone_size: NA; v_call: TRBV11-3; cdr3_nt: TGTGCCACCCGGACAGTAAAGGGACAGCAATGGGACCAGTACTTC; cdr3_aa: CATRTVKGQQWDQYF